These 28 T cell receptor beta chains share one sample of origin, sequenced in a study of vaccination and CD4 T cells after COVID-19. What these receptors recognize is not known. The treatment is: approximately 10-day PBMC culture with coronavirus spike peptide pools or control peptides (ViraFEST assay). At the Johns Hopkins FTIC core, DNA taken from cultured CD4+ T cells was sequenced by way of the Oncomine TCR Beta short-read assay. MiXCR was run by TCRdb on the PCR reads, yielding one entry per CDR3 protein. The profile covers about 14,000 distinct CDR3 sequences, with under 30% appearing a single time and roughly 15% taken by the ten largest. Specimen: cultured CD4+ T cells from blood. Receptor source: a human donor with COVID-19.

The chain employs TRBV5-1 and TRBJ2-3; TRBD2 agrees at 9 bases. Germline V gene lookup returns CDR1 SGHRS and CDR2 YFSETQ. V trimming: 3 bases; J trimming: 3 bases; junction bases outside the gene matches: 8. CDR3 size: 16 residues. In nucleotides, the CDR3 is TGCGCCAGCAGCTACGTAGCGGGGGATCTAACAGATACGCAGTATTTT. Translation: CASSYVAGDLTDTQYF.

This clonotype turned up a few times. The chain combines TRBV11-2 with TRBJ1-6; TRBD1 is a possible D gene (5 bases). Germline V lookup: CDR1 SGHAT, CDR2 FQNNGV. This CDR3 comprises 15 residues. Trimming removed 3 bases from V and 8 bases from J, with 14 bases in between. The CDR3 loop is CASSLSTVRYSPLHF. The CDR3 region has the DNA TGTGCCAGCAGCTTGTCGACAGTGAGATATTCACCCCTCCACTTT. Looking up the rest from reference TRBV11-2 and TRBJ1-6 gives the full variable domain: EAGVAQSPRYKIIEKRQSVAFWCNPISGHATLYWYQQILGQGPKLLIQFQNNGVVDDSQLPKDRFSAERLKGVDSTLKIQPAKLEDSAVYLCASSLSTVRYSPLHFGNGTRLTVT.

The rearrangement joins TRBV4-3 to TRBJ2-2; TRBD1 matches at 8 bases. The CDR3 covers 14 residues. The germline CDR1 and CDR2 sequences are LGHNA and YSLEER. Losses at the gene ends were 2 bases for V and 6 bases for J; bases not matched to a gene: 2. The DNA of the CDR3 is TGCGCCAGCAGCCAATTACAGGGGGCCGGGGAGCTGTTTTTT. Its protein is CASSQLQGAGELFF.

There are a few counts of this clonotype. V usage is TRBV28 and J usage is TRBJ1-2, with D uncertain. From germline, CDR1 is MDHEN and CDR2 SYDVKM. The CDR3 sequence is 14 residues long. V was clipped by 2 bases and J by 6 bases, with 13 bases between them. CDR3 in DNA: TGTGCCAGCAGTTTAAGAGGGTATGGGGATGGCTACACCTTC. Translating gives CASSLRGYGDGYTF.

This chain uses TRBV19 with TRBJ2-3; 8 nucleotides align to TRBD2. Germline assignment: CDR1 LNHDA and CDR2 SQIVND (reference sequence). The CDR3 spans 15 residues. The ends lost 7 bases at V and 6 bases at J; junction bases unmatched: 12. CDR3 nucleotides: TGTGCCAGTACCGATCCAGGGACTAGTTTGGATACGCAGTATTTT. Protein product: CASTDPGTSLDTQYF.

This clonotype was seen more than once but under ten times. This chain joins TRBV7-3 and TRBJ2-6; TRBD2 matches at 11 bases. CDR3 size: 19 residues. The germline CDR1 and CDR2 sequences are SGHTA and FQGTGA. V dropped 3 bases and J dropped 0; count of bases not matched to a gene: 7. The CDR3 spells CASSLIGLAGSSGANVLTF. The DNA for the CDR3 is TGTGCCAGCAGCTTGATCGGACTAGCGGGTAGCTCTGGGGCCAACGTCCTGACTTTC.

This clonotype qualifies as medium-sized. The chain uses TRBV30 and TRBJ1-5, with D uncertain. V shed 0 bases and J shed 6 bases, with 9 bases lying between them. Per the germline V gene, CDR1 is GTSNPN and CDR2 is SVGIG (reference sequence). This CDR3 spans 13 amino acids. The CDR3, as DNA: TGTGCCTGGAGTGTAAGTTGGATTCAGCCCCAGCATTTT. It codes for CAWSVSWIQPQHF.

The chain carries TRBV7-8 and TRBJ2-5; possibly TRBD2 for D (5 bases). Trimming pared 1 base from V and 4 bases from J, leaving 7 bases between. CDR3 length equals 13 residues. The germline V gene has CDR1 SGHVS and CDR2 FQNEAQ. The CDR3 loop is CASSLVRGETQYF. The CDR3 nucleotides are TGTGCCAGCAGCTTAGTCCGGGGAGAGACCCAGTACTTC.

The rearrangement links TRBV30 to TRBJ2-3; D gene uncertain. The CDR3 spans 15 residues. V lost 1 base to trimming and J lost 6 bases, with 17 bases between them. Germline CDR1 reads GTSNPN; CDR2 reads SVGIG (reference sequence). The CDR3 region is CAWSAKVGRADTQYF. The CDR3 DNA sequence: TGTGCCTGGAGTGCCAAGGTGGGCCGCGCGGATACGCAGTATTTT.

This clonotype turned up a few times. The genes are TRBV9 and TRBJ1-2; 7 bases line up with TRBD1. Germline lookup yields CDR1 SGDLS and CDR2 YYNGEE. V trimming: 7 bases; J trimming: 8 bases; junction bases outside the gene matches: 14. This CDR3 is built from 14 residues. The CDR3 here is CASGEMGTVGGYTF. The CDR3 coding sequence is TGTGCCAGCGGCGAGATGGGGACAGTGGGGGGCTACACCTTC.

This chain uses TRBV4-2 with TRBJ2-3; D might be TRBD2 (6 bases). Deletions cut 1 base from V and 3 bases from J, with 11 bases between. CDR1 and CDR2 (germline): LGHNA, YNFKEQ. The CDR3 runs to 15 residues. The CDR3 sequence is CASSQGVSGTDTQYF. The CDR3 DNA follows: TGTGCCAGCAGCCAAGGGGTTAGCGGTACAGATACGCAGTATTTT.

This clonotype is labeled as large (0.1 to 1%). The V gene is TRBV27, the J gene TRBJ2-7; the D is unclear. Germline lookup yields CDR1 MNHEY and CDR2 SMNVEV (reference sequence). The V and J ends lost 2 bases and 2 bases respectively, with 13 bases between them. The CDR3 is 15 residues long. The CDR3 sequence: CASSLKGFGTYEQYF. CDR3 bases: TGTGCCAGCAGTTTAAAGGGTTTCGGTACCTACGAGCAGTACTTC.

This clonotype has a handful of counts. This chain connects TRBV5-4 to TRBJ1-2; tentatively, D is TRBD1 (5 bases). CDR3 length: 13 amino acids. V lost 2 bases to trimming and J lost 8 bases, with 13 bases between them. Germline V gene lookup returns CDR1 SGHNT and CDR2 YYREEE (reference sequence). CDR3 nucleotides: TGTGCCAGCAGCTTTCAGGGCATGAACGGCTACACCTTC. This sequence encodes CASSFQGMNGYTF. Full variable domain (rest looked up from reference TRBV5-4 and TRBJ1-2): ETGVTQSPTHLIKTRGQQVTLRCSSQSGHNTVSWYQQALGQGPQFIFQYYREEENGRGNFPPRFSGLQFPNYSSELNVNALELDDSALYLCASSFQGMNGYTFGSGTRLTVV.

V usage is TRBV12-3 or TRBV12-4 and J usage is TRBJ2-3, with 7 nucleotides matching TRBD1. The V segment lost 7 bases and the J segment 6 bases; nucleotides outside the gene matches: 10. The CDR3 is made up of 14 amino acids. CDR3 in DNA: TGTGCCAGCAAGACGACAGGGATCCCGGATACGCAGTATTTT. Translating it yields CASKTTGIPDTQYF.

This clonotype was counted a few times. The chain uses TRBV6-5 and TRBJ1-1; D gene unclear. This CDR3 has 11 residues. The germline V gene encodes CDR1 MNHEY and CDR2 SVGAGI. Trimming left V 2 bases short and J 10 bases short, with 8 bases between. The CDR3: CASSYHLRAFF. CDR3 coding DNA: TGTGCCAGCAGTTACCACCTTCGAGCTTTCTTT.

As to this clonotype: One end of the junction varies from germline; a read error may be responsible. The CDR3 is CASGLQGSNTGELFF. As DNA, the CDR3 is TGCGCCAGCGGCTTGCAGGGCTCTAACACCGGGGAGCTATTTTTT. The chain links TRBV5-1 to TRBJ2-2, with D perhaps being TRBD1 or TRBD2 (5 bases each). CDR3 length equals 15 residues. The germline V gene encodes CDR1 SGHRS and CDR2 YFSETQ.

This clonotype came up a few times. This chain uses TRBV9 with TRBJ2-2; weak D call: TRBD2 (5 bases). The CDR3 is 16 residues long. CDR1 SGDLS and CDR2 YYNGEE come from the germline V gene. Deletions cut 3 bases from V and 4 bases from J, with 16 bases between. The CDR3, as DNA: TGTGCCAGCAGCGCAGAACAGAGGGCTGGCACCGGGGAGCTGTTTTTT. This codes for CASSAEQRAGTGELFF.

V is TRBV6-1 and J is TRBJ2-5; D possibly corresponds to TRBD1 (6 bases). The CDR3 has 14 residues. The germline CDR1 and CDR2 sequences are MNHNS and SASEGT. This CDR3 reads CASEGWDIGKTQYF. The CDR3, as DNA: TGTGCTAGCGAGGGATGGGACATCGGAAAGACCCAGTACTTC.

The chain recombines TRBV7-2 with TRBJ1-5; D gene unclear. The CDR3 is 15 amino acids. V gave up 4 bases and J gave up 7 bases, with 17 bases separating them. CDR1 is SGHTA, CDR2 FQGNSA, per germline. The CDR3 reads CASSSEGVVGQPQHF. The CDR3 bases are TGTGCCAGCAGCTCAGAGGGTGTAGTGGGCCAGCCCCAGCATTTT.

This chain joins TRBV3-1 and TRBJ2-2; D is unclear. The CDR3 is 13 residues long. Germline lookup yields CDR1 LGHDT and CDR2 YNNKEL (reference sequence). Deletions cut 1 base from V and 6 bases from J, with 6 bases between. CDR3 coding DNA: TGTGCCAGCAGCCAAGTAGTCGCCGGGGAGCTGTTTTTT. Amino acid sequence: CASSQVVAGELFF.

The gene calls are TRBV5-6 and TRBJ2-7; 13 bases line up with TRBD2. The CDR3 spans 14 residues. V shed 5 bases and J 5 bases; nucleotides not matched to a gene: 4. Germline CDR1 SGHDT, CDR2 YYEEEE. CDR3 protein: CASSEGLAGNEQYF. In DNA, the CDR3 is TGTGCCAGCAGTGAGGGACTAGCGGGGAACGAGCAGTACTTC.

CDR3 in DNA: TGTGCCAGCACCCCAGGGGGGTTTGAAGCTTTCTTT. Protein product: CASTPGGFEAFF. The chain couples TRBV28 to TRBJ1-1, with 7 bases fitting TRBD1. Per germline, CDR1 MDHEN and CDR2 SYDVKM. Losses at the gene ends were 7 bases for V and 7 bases for J; bases not matched to a gene: 6. The CDR3 has 12 residues.

Details on this clonotype: A much larger clone sits a single nucleotide away, making a read error possible. The chain links TRBV7-9 to TRBJ1-2, with D possibly matching TRBD1 (6 bases). The CDR3 is 14 residues long. CDR1 is SEHNR, CDR2 FQNEAQ, per germline (reference sequence). CDR3 in DNA: TGTGCCAGCAGCTTAGACAGGGAAGAGTATGGCTACATCTTC. Its protein is CASSLDREEYGYIF.

This clonotype has more than one count but fewer than ten. The chain combines TRBV28 with TRBJ1-2; D is possibly TRBD1 (5 bases). V lost 2 bases, J lost 4 bases, and 8 bases lay in between. Germline lookup yields CDR1 MDHEN and CDR2 SYDVKM. The CDR3 spans 13 residues. CDR3 coding DNA: TGTGCCAGCAGTTTACTAGGGACCTATGGCTACACCTTC. This translates into CASSLLGTYGYTF.

This chain connects TRBV10-3 to TRBJ2-7, with TRBD1 matching 10 bases. This CDR3 spans 14 amino acids. CDR1 and CDR2 from the germline V gene are ENHRY and SYGVKD. V lost 4 bases and J lost 4; bases outside the gene matches: 4. The CDR3 DNA reads as TGTGCCATCAGTGCTGCGGGACAGGGGTACGAGCAGTACTTC. Protein sequence: CAISAAGQGYEQYF.

The chain carries TRBV4-3 and TRBJ1-6; D not resolved. Per the germline V gene, CDR1 is LGHNA and CDR2 is YSLEER. Trimming took 0 bases from V and 0 from J, leaving 9 bases between them. The CDR3 spans 17 residues. CDR3: CASSQDSGSSYNSPLHF. The CDR3 region has the DNA TGCGCCAGCAGCCAAGATAGTGGCAGCTCCTATAATTCACCCCTCCACTTT.

This clonotype showed up just a few times. The chain combines TRBV10-3 with TRBJ2-7; a weak D match, TRBD2 (6 bases). The germline V gene has CDR1 ENHRY and CDR2 SYGVKD. V lost 11 bases and J 0 bases, leaving 11 bases between the germline ends. This CDR3 region has 12 residues. The CDR3 region is CALAGGSYEQYF. CDR3 coding DNA: TGTGCCCTAGCCGGGGGCTCCTACGAGCAGTACTTC.

The chain links TRBV15 to TRBJ1-4; D might be TRBD1 (6 bases). The germline V gene encodes CDR1 LNHNV and CDR2 YYDKDF (reference sequence). The CDR3 covers 13 residues. V dropped 0 bases and J dropped 7 bases, with 6 bases sitting between them. The CDR3 sequence: CATSRDRGEKLFF. The CDR3 region has the DNA TGTGCCACCAGCAGAGACAGGGGTGAAAAACTGTTTTTT.